This passage covers 25 T cell receptor beta chains from one sample sequenced in a study of blood T cell repertoires in COVID-19. The table came from immunoSEQ multiplex PCR; TCRdb's copy has only in-frame clones and leaves some out. The data show hundreds of thousands of clones, more than 75% seen once. Input material: peripheral blood. Receptor source: a human donor in a cohort sampled during active COVID-19.

The chain links TRBV5-1 to TRBJ2-7; 13 positions agree with TRBD2. The CDR3 length is 17 residues. Germline CDR1 and CDR2: SGHRS and YFSETQ. V trimming: 3 bases; J trimming: 2 bases; junction bases outside the gene matches: 8. The CDR3 spells CASSSGTSGVLTYEQYF. CDR3 coding DNA: TGCGCCAGCAGCTCCGGGACTAGCGGGGTCCTGACCTACGAGCAGTACTTC.

This clone was recorded once. The J gene is TRBJ2-5, the V gene TRBV7-8; unclear D gene. The CDR3 runs 16 residues. V was shortened by 5 bases and J by 1 base, with 17 bases between the two germline ends. Germline CDR1 and CDR2: SGHVS and FQNEAQ. In DNA, the CDR3 is TGTGCCAGCAGCCCTAGTCTCGAGTCCAGCCAAGAGACCCAGTACTTC. It is translated as CASSPSLESSQETQYF.

The genes are TRBV30 and TRBJ1-1, with D unclear. The CDR3 spans 13 residues. Germline loops: CDR1 GTSNPN, CDR2 SVGIG (reference sequence). The V gene lost 2 bases and the J gene lost 0 bases, with 7 bases spanning the gap. The CDR3 spells CAWSKRVNTEAFF. The CDR3 nucleotides read TGTGCCTGGAGTAAACGAGTGAACACTGAAGCTTTCTTT.

V gene TRBV12-5 combines with J gene TRBJ2-7, with D perhaps TRBD2 (5 bases). V dropped 4 bases and J dropped 0 bases, with 22 bases sitting between them. The CDR3 runs 18 residues. Germline V CDR1 and CDR2: LGHNT, FRNRAP. As DNA, the CDR3 is TGTGCTAGTGGTTCCGGAGAGGGCTGGGCCCTAAGCTCCTACGAGCAGTACTTC. Its translation: CASGSGEGWALSSYEQYF.

The rearrangement links TRBV12-5 to TRBJ2-2; 8 bases are shared with TRBD1. V gave up 0 bases and J gave up 0 bases; unmatched junction bases: 0. Germline V CDR1 and CDR2: LGHNT, FRNRAP. CDR3 size: 16 residues. The CDR3 DNA sequence: TGTGCTAGTGGTTTGGTACAGGGGGCGAACACCGGGGAGCTGTTTTTT. Residues: CASGLVQGANTGELFF.

The chain carries TRBV7-2 and TRBJ2-1; D perhaps matches TRBD1 (5 bases). Per the germline V gene, CDR1 is SGHTA and CDR2 is FQGNSA. The ends were cut back, 6 bases at V and 7 bases at J, with 19 bases in the middle. CDR3 length: 15 residues. For the CDR3, the DNA is TGTGCCAGCAGTCCTAGTTTTAGGGGCCTGAATGAGCAGTTCTTC. Residues: CASSPSFRGLNEQFF. Full variable domain (outside the CDR3, taken from reference TRBV7-2 and TRBJ2-1): GAGVSQSPSNKVTEKGKDVELRCDPISGHTALYWYRQSLGQGLEFLIYFQGNSAPDKSGLPSDRFSAERTGGSVSTLTIQRTQQEDSAVYLCASSPSFRGLNEQFFGPGTRLTVL.

The V gene is TRBV9, the J gene TRBJ2-3; perhaps TRBD1 as D (5 bases). V was clipped by 0 bases and J by 6 bases, with 14 bases between them. CDR3 length equals 15 residues. Germline CDR1 reads SGDLS; CDR2 reads YYNGEE. The CDR3 bases are TGTGCCAGCAGCGTAGATGTAGGGGCTTGGGATACGCAGTATTTT. It codes for CASSVDVGAWDTQYF.

In nucleotides, the CDR3 is TGCAGCGTTAGGGCTAGCGGGAATCGTTACAATGAGCAGTTCTTC. Translation: CSVRASGNRYNEQFF. The chain joins TRBV29-1 to TRBJ2-1; 9 bases match TRBD2. Germline loops: CDR1 SQVTM, CDR2 ANQGSEA. CDR3 length: 15 amino acids. The ends lost 5 bases at V and 4 bases at J; junction bases unmatched: 9.

The chain has TRBV6-5 and TRBJ2-7; 8 bases are shared with TRBD1. There are 15 residues in the CDR3. Germline CDR1 reads MNHEY; CDR2 reads SVGAGI. The V segment lost 5 bases and the J segment 0 bases; nucleotides outside the gene matches: 6. CDR3 DNA sequence: TGTGCCAGCAGTACACGGACAGGGAGCTCCTACGAGCAGTACTTC. Its protein is CASSTRTGSSYEQYF.

V gene TRBV5-4 combines with J gene TRBJ2-1, with 9 bases lining up with TRBD2. J gave up 8 bases and V 3 bases, and 9 bases lay outside the gene matches. Per the germline V gene, CDR1 is SGHNT and CDR2 is YYREEE (reference sequence). CDR3 length: 15 residues. The CDR3 reads CASSSPLAGVYEQFF. DNA for the CDR3: TGTGCCAGCAGCTCCCCCTTAGCGGGAGTCTATGAGCAGTTCTTC.

The genes are TRBV5-5 and TRBJ2-5; no reliable D call. CDR3 length equals 12 residues. The germline gives CDR1 SGHKS, CDR2 YYEKEE (reference sequence). The germline V and J ends were trimmed by 0 bases and 3 bases, with 3 bases remaining between them. CDR3 coding DNA: TGTGCCAGCAGCTTGGACAAAGAGACCCAGTACTTC. The encoded protein is CASSLDKETQYF.

The V gene is TRBV30, the J gene TRBJ2-7; TRBD2 agrees at 8 bases. The CDR3 covers 14 residues. V was clipped by 0 bases and J by 6 bases; unmatched bases: 7. Germline CDR1 and CDR2: GTSNPN and SVGIG (reference sequence). CDR3 in amino acids: CAWSVQAGVREQYF. The CDR3 nucleotides read TGTGCCTGGAGTGTACAAGCGGGAGTACGCGAGCAGTACTTC.

CDR3: CASSPGLAGAYEQFF. The DNA of the CDR3 is TGTGCCAGCAGCCCAGGACTAGCGGGAGCGTATGAGCAGTTCTTC. V and J are TRBV7-9 and TRBJ2-1; 13 bases line up with TRBD2. The germline CDR1 and CDR2 sequences are SEHNR and FQNEAQ (reference sequence). With V trimmed by 5 bases and J by 8 bases, 6 bases remained unmatched. The CDR3 is made up of 15 amino acids.

This clone has a single count. The chain couples TRBV6-5 to TRBJ1-2; 8 bases map to TRBD1. The length of the CDR3 is 15 residues. CDR1 and CDR2 (germline): MNHEY, SVGAGI. With 2 bases clipped from V and 2 bases from J, the junction kept 4 bases outside the gene matches. CDR3 sequence (DNA): TGTGCCAGCAGTTACGGGGCAGGGGGCAACTATGGCTACACCTTC. Encoded protein: CASSYGAGGNYGYTF.

The CDR3 DNA sequence: TGTGCCAGCAGCTTCAGACATCGCTATGGCTACACCTTC. This sequence encodes CASSFRHRYGYTF. The V gene is TRBV5-8, the J gene TRBJ1-2; D is ambiguous. Trimming left V 2 bases short and J 4 bases short, with 9 bases between. CDR3 length: 13 amino acids. In germline, CDR1 is SGHTS, CDR2 YDEGEE. Supplemented by reference TRBV5-8 and TRBJ1-2, the full variable domain reads EAGVTQSPTHLIKTRGQQATLRCSPISGHTSVYWYQQALGLGLQFLLWYDEGEERNRGNFPPRFSGRQFPNYSSELNVNALELEDSALYLCASSFRHRYGYTFGSGTRLTVV.

J is TRBJ2-1 and V is TRBV27; 7 bases align to TRBD1. The J segment lost 7 bases and the V segment lost 7 bases, leaving 10 bases of the junction unmatched. This CDR3 is 14 amino acids long. In germline, CDR1 is MNHEY, CDR2 SMNVEV (reference sequence). CDR3 DNA sequence: TGTGCCAGCACCAGGGACAGCCCAGGGAATGAGCAGTTCTTC. Encoded protein: CASTRDSPGNEQFF.

The chain couples TRBV5-6 to TRBJ2-3; no definite D call. The CDR3 covers 16 residues. The V and J ends lost 0 bases and 2 bases respectively, with 13 bases between them. Germline loops: CDR1 SGHDT, CDR2 YYEEEE. CDR3 sequence: CASSLVALAPTDTQYF. CDR3 sequence (DNA): TGTGCCAGCAGCTTGGTGGCTTTAGCCCCCACAGATACGCAGTATTTT.

The V gene is TRBV4-2, the J gene TRBJ2-7, with 14 bases aligning to TRBD2. Germline trimming cut 4 bases from V and 2 bases from J; bases unmatched to any gene: 4. Germline assignment: CDR1 LGHNA and CDR2 YNFKEQ. The CDR3 length is 16 residues. The CDR3 DNA reads TGTGCCAGCAGCCCTCGGACTAGCGGGGGGACCTACGAGCAGTACTTC. Its protein is CASSPRTSGGTYEQYF.

J is TRBJ2-6 and V is TRBV28; 7 nucleotides line up with TRBD1. The V gene's germline CDR1 is MDHEN and CDR2 SYDVKM. J gave up 0 bases and V 6 bases, and 11 bases lay outside the gene matches. The CDR3 loop spans 18 amino acids. The CDR3: CASSPRDSRRSGANVLTF. In nucleotides, the CDR3 is TGTGCCAGCAGCCCCCGGGACAGCAGACGCTCTGGGGCCAACGTCCTGACTTTC.

The chain is built from TRBV27 and TRBJ2-2, with 7 bases fitting TRBD1. Germline assignment: CDR1 MNHEY and CDR2 SMNVEV (reference sequence). The CDR3 has 18 residues. V shed 5 bases, J shed 7 bases, and the junction held 19 bases outside the gene matches. The CDR3 loop reads CASSLYQGTVSGGGELFF. DNA for the CDR3: TGTGCCAGCAGTCTCTACCAGGGGACAGTCAGCGGAGGCGGGGAGCTGTTTTTT.

This clone was observed a handful of times. This chain links TRBV5-1 with TRBJ2-2; 7 bases align to TRBD1. The CDR3 is 16 amino acids. Germline assignment: CDR1 SGHRS and CDR2 YFSETQ. V was pared by 3 bases and J by 0 bases, with 5 bases of the junction left unmatched. CDR3 sequence: CASSYRQGANTGELFF. DNA for the CDR3: TGCGCCAGCAGCTACCGACAGGGCGCGAACACCGGGGAGCTGTTTTTT.

The CDR3 region is CASSPRQVNTEAFF. In nucleotides, the CDR3 is TGTGCCAGCAGCCCCCGACAGGTTAACACTGAAGCTTTCTTT. The chain has TRBV14 and TRBJ1-1, with D perhaps matching TRBD1 (6 bases). From germline, CDR1 is SGHDN and CDR2 FVKESK. There are 14 residues in the CDR3. V lost 4 bases, J lost 2 bases, and 11 bases lay in between.

The chain joins TRBV5-4 to TRBJ1-2, with D perhaps matching TRBD1 (5 bases). This CDR3 comprises 16 residues. Trimming took 4 bases from V and 3 from J, leaving 19 bases between them. Looked up from germline, CDR1 is SGHNT and CDR2 is YYREEE (reference sequence). CDR3 protein: CASSGGAAREDYGYTF. DNA of the CDR3: TGTGCCAGCAGCGGGGGAGCGGCCAGGGAGGACTATGGCTACACCTTC. The variable domain in full, with the rest retrieved from reference TRBV5-4 and TRBJ1-2, is ETGVTQSPTHLIKTRGQQVTLRCSSQSGHNTVSWYQQALGQGPQFIFQYYREEENGRGNFPPRFSGLQFPNYSSELNVNALELDDSALYLCASSGGAAREDYGYTFGSGTRLTVV.

The count of this clone is one. The V and J genes are TRBV9 and TRBJ2-5, with D unclear. This CDR3 is 13 amino acids long. V lost 1 base and J 5 bases, leaving 9 bases between the germline ends. Germline V gives CDR1 SGDLS, CDR2 YYNGEE. The CDR3 DNA is TGTGCCAGCAGCGTAACCGAGAGCGAGACCCAGTACTTC. It translates to CASSVTESETQYF.

This clone was observed a handful of times. The V and J genes are TRBV21-1 and TRBJ2-3; the table's D call of TRBD2 was not tested on the DNA. TRBV21-1 is deemed a pseudogene. This CDR3 has 15 amino acids. In nucleotides, the CDR3 is TGTGCCAGCTTCCCGGGGGGGGCTAGCACAGATACGCAGTATTTT. Translation: CASFPGGASTDTQYF.